This T cell receptor (beta chain) was retrieved from a study of shared T cell receptors in the human thymus. Libraries were prepared by immunoSEQ multiplex PCR; TCRdb keeps only in-frame clonotypes and omits some of them. The repertoire holds over 650,000 clones, with over 75% as singletons. Germline values: CDR1 SGHDT, CDR2 YYEEEE. The V and J ends lost 2 bases and 4 bases respectively, with 12 bases between them. The CDR3 loop spans 14 amino acids. The same data also went into a second study, on human thymus T cells. That source adds: Related reports documented highly overlapping thymic repertoires among unrelated individuals.

Material for sequencing was thymocytes. The chain combines TRBV5-6 with TRBJ1-2; D is perhaps TRBD1 (5 bases). The clonotype comes from a boy younger than two with a congenital heart defect. As DNA, the CDR3 is TGTGCCAGCAGCTTTCGGGGGGATGCCTATGGCTACACCTTC. Its protein is CASSFRGDAYGYTF.